Listed below are T cell receptor beta chains from one sample, sequenced in a study of blood T cell repertoires in COVID-19. TCRdb's table, derived via immunoSEQ multiplex PCR, lists solely in-frame clones and lacks some. In the table there are some 200,000 clones, about 87% of which are singletons. The specimen sequenced was peripheral blood. The source is a man aged 35-49 years with active or convalescent COVID-19. The CDR3 runs from the conserved cysteine through the conserved F or W.

j_call: TRBJ2-2; v_call: TRBV6-5; cdr3_aa: CASKRGGRAGELFF
j_call: TRBJ2-5; v_call: TRBV7-2; cdr3_aa: CASSLREGRRQETQYF
j_call: TRBJ1-6; v_call: TRBV3-1/TRBV3-2; cdr3_aa: CASSQRAGTGGFNSPLHF
j_call: TRBJ2-1; v_call: TRBV7-8; cdr3_aa: CASSPDVGTAYNEQFF
j_call: TRBJ2-1; v_call: TRBV28; cdr3_aa: CASRTGGHEQFF
j_call: TRBJ2-5; v_call: TRBV7-7; cdr3_aa: CASSLAEFGGLQTQYF
j_call: TRBJ1-3; v_call: TRBV11-3; cdr3_aa: CASSLVWDSRDSGNTIYF
j_call: TRBJ2-1; v_call: TRBV10-3; cdr3_aa: CAISESQVLTANEQFF
j_call: TRBJ1-4; v_call: TRBV11-2; cdr3_aa: CASSLGSGNEKLFF
j_call: TRBJ1-3; v_call: TRBV30; cdr3_aa: CAWSLGEANTIYF
j_call: TRBJ1-6; v_call: TRBV6-1; cdr3_aa: CASSDSSQGFRSLHF
j_call: TRBJ2-5; v_call: TRBV4-3; cdr3_aa: CASSPSASGQETQYF
j_call: TRBJ2-3; v_call: TRBV11-2; cdr3_aa: CASSRGGGAATQYF
j_call: TRBJ1-6; v_call: TRBV12-3/TRBV12-4; cdr3_aa: CASSLRQGFPLHF
j_call: TRBJ1-5; v_call: TRBV7-9; cdr3_aa: CASSPLGQDSNQPQHF
j_call: TRBJ2-7; v_call: TRBV5-6; cdr3_aa: CASSLGRAAKGSEQYF
j_call: TRBJ1-3; v_call: TRBV6-5; cdr3_aa: CASSPRPAGNTIYF
j_call: TRBJ1-5; v_call: TRBV19; cdr3_aa: CASTPGGGGPSNQPQHF
j_call: TRBJ2-1; v_call: TRBV7-9; cdr3_aa: CASSLGRGGPGFF
j_call: TRBJ1-2; v_call: TRBV4-1; cdr3_aa: CASSQGGQGFYGYTF
j_call: TRBJ2-1; v_call: TRBV19; cdr3_aa: CASSSPGLGNEQFF
j_call: TRBJ1-1; v_call: TRBV11-2; cdr3_aa: CASSSPWTGGTEAFF
j_call: TRBJ1-1; v_call: TRBV11-2; cdr3_aa: CASSLRQATEAFF
j_call: TRBJ1-5; v_call: TRBV19; cdr3_aa: CASSGSKTGVRSNQPQHF